This is a list of T cell receptor beta chains from one sample in a study of Ad26.COV2.S vaccination and SARS-CoV-2 variants. TCRdb's copy holds only in-frame clones and misses some; the assay was immunoSEQ multiplex PCR. This table has fewer than 400,000 clones, approximately 90% appearing once. The material sequenced was peripheral blood, taken in a trial of Ad26.COV2.S vaccine versus placebo. The receptor set was obtained from a person between 18 and 65 years old who received the Ad26.COV2.S COVID-19 vaccine or a placebo. Both conserved end residues are part of each CDR3. Part of the rows lack a size; the others show once, few, many or a class for expanded clones.

v_call	clone_size	cdr3_aa
TRBV11-3	-	CASQPLGSTAGELFF
TRBV30	-	CAWSRAVGYTF
TRBV7-9	once	CASSSPNTAEQFF
TRBV5-1	once	CASSIRGQETQYF
TRBV25-1	-	CASSGAGGGFPEAFF
TRBV5-4	-	CASSSYSLQNYGYTF
TRBV5-1	-	CASSLVREGGNEQFF
TRBV6-5	-	CASSLTGGYGYTF
TRBV24-1	-	CATGGGNQPQHF
TRBV4-2	-	CASSQGSHSTGGYGYTF
TRBV5-1	-	CASSFYGHSGRVGETQYF
TRBV28	-	CASSLSGANVLTF
TRBV5-1	once	CASSFGLGQAGELFF
TRBV29-1	-	CSVVGSSLGNEQFF
TRBV2	-	CASRTGLSNQPQHF
TRBV2	once	CASRLLSYEQYF
TRBV4-1	-	CASSQWGTPPYNEQFF
TRBV28	once	CASDDRGQSGELFF
TRBV4-1	-	CASSPDGGVQETQYF
TRBV5-6	once	CASSLSGMNTEAFF
TRBV10-3	-	CAIRGTSVNTGELFF
TRBV19	-	CASLPGGPSNQPQHF
TRBV7-8	-	CASRIGGTDTQYF
TRBV20-1	-	CSARQETQYF
TRBV5-4	-	CASSVQDNYGYTF
TRBV24-1	-	CATAEGANTQYF
TRBV18	once	CASSPQGNTEAFF
TRBV18	once	CASSPGRMSEKLFF
TRBV4-2	-	CASSQVARRTDTQYF
TRBV27	-	CASRIGNEQFF
TRBV6-2/TRBV6-3	few	CASSRQGYGYTF
TRBV11-2	-	CASSQIYRDSLYLLETQYF
TRBV28	-	CASSLPRQGSGELFF
TRBV11-2	-	CASSLGTGLETQYF
TRBV4-3	-	CASSQEGRLYNEQFF
TRBV6-4	-	CASTGRGGRANYGYTF
TRBV5-1	once	CASSRDNIRSTEAFF
TRBV2	-	CASSGGGSRSEQYF
TRBV9	-	CASSVAISSYNEQFF
TRBV6-2/TRBV6-3	many	CASSQPPDSPREQYF
TRBV24-1	-	CATSDLGRGGYEQYF
TRBV21-1	-	CASSKDRRGGSTDTQYF
TRBV9	-	CASSVQGADYGYTF
TRBV9	-	CASSDPGDTQYF
TRBV28	-	CASSLAGGPADTQYF
TRBV29-1	-	CSVGPPGQVTDTQYF
TRBV5-1	-	CASSLPPRGTETQYF
TRBV5-1	few	CASSSDGGAYEQYF
TRBV15	-	CATSRGGEKLFF
TRBV6-1	-	CASSESRDGGYTF
TRBV24-1	once	CASSKPGANVLTF
TRBV30	-	CAWSVPTSGRVYQSSYNEQFF
TRBV24-1	-	CATALTRTGELFF
TRBV27	-	CASSSQGLGYGYTF
TRBV10-3	-	CAISEYRARDTEAFF
TRBV9	-	CASSVVGTGEQPQHF
TRBV5-1	-	CASSYTTTLYTDTQYF
TRBV28	-	CASSFLWAVRGYTF
TRBV30	-	CAWSSGAGRGETGTQYF
TRBV7-3	-	CASSQTGTASGANVLTF